This T cell receptor (beta chain) was documented in a study of technical replicates of blood from a few donors. Profiled with immunoSEQ multiplex PCR; TCRdb holds only in-frame clones, not every one. The table records 50,000 to 70,000 clones, just over 90% of them present only once. The TCR originated in a human donor in good health. Some clones in this sample may be carry-over from other donors' samples. The specimen sequenced was PBMCs.

The CDR3 nucleotides read TGTGCCAGCAGTTACTCACAGGGGGGAGGAGAAAAACTGTTTTTT. Translation gives CASSYSQGGGEKLFF. The rearrangement joins TRBV6-5 to TRBJ1-4, with TRBD1 matching 8 bases. Germline trimming cut 0 bases from V and 8 bases from J; bases unmatched to any gene: 5. This CDR3 is built from 15 residues. CDR1 is MNHEY and CDR2 is SVGAGI in the germline V gene.